The rows below give T cell receptor beta chains drawn from one sample of a study of cytomegalovirus exposure and HLA in healthy donors. The repertoire was sequenced with immunoSEQ multiplex PCR; TCRdb's copy has only in-frame clones and lacks some. The data contain some 100,000 clones, roughly 84% of them singletons. Material: PBMCs. These receptors were obtained from a woman aged 18-29 years in good health and CMV-seronegative. Both conserved end residues are part of each CDR3. D genes are given only for firm matches. Only some rows state a clone size, as once, few, many or a class for expanded clones.

D: TRBD2; size: few; J: TRBJ2-1; V: TRBV11-2; DNA: TGTGCCAGCAGCCCCGGGGGGAGGATCTACAATGAGCAGTTCTTC; CDR3: CASSPGGRIYNEQFF
D: TRBD1; size: NA; J: TRBJ1-4; V: TRBV18; DNA: TGTGCCAGCTCGTTGGACAGGGGGCCTAATGAAAAACTGTTTTTT; CDR3: CASSLDRGPNEKLFF
D: TRBD1; size: NA; J: TRBJ1-5; V: TRBV18; DNA: TGTGCCAGCTCACCGGACGGACAGGGAGATCAGCCCCAGCATTTT; CDR3: CASSPDGQGDQPQHF
D: TRBD1; size: once; J: TRBJ2-5; V: TRBV7-9; DNA: TGTGCCAGCAGCCGTACAGGGGGGTACCAAGAGACCCAGTACTTC; CDR3: CASSRTGGYQETQYF
D: NA; size: NA; J: TRBJ1-5; V: TRBV6-5; DNA: TGTGCCAGCAGTGACTACAATGGTCAGCCCCAGCATTTT; CDR3: CASSDYNGQPQHF
D: TRBD2; size: NA; J: TRBJ2-7; V: TRBV7-8; DNA: TGTGCCAGCAGCTTAGCGTGGGGGGGAGGACTAGCGCGCTACGAGCAGTACTTC; CDR3: CASSLAWGGGLARYEQYF
D: NA; size: NA; J: TRBJ2-1; V: TRBV15; DNA: TGTGCCACCAGCAGAGATCGGGGAAACAATGAGCAGTTCTTC; CDR3: CATSRDRGNNEQFF
D: TRBD1; size: NA; J: TRBJ1-6; V: TRBV6-5; DNA: TGTGCCAGCAAGGTAACCGGGACAGGGACTTCACCCCTCCACTTT; CDR3: CASKVTGTGTSPLHF
D: TRBD1; size: NA; J: TRBJ1-4; V: TRBV2; DNA: TGTGCCAGCAGTGACTATTTGGGGGACAGCTCCGAAAAACTGTTTTTT; CDR3: CASSDYLGDSSEKLFF
D: NA; size: NA; J: TRBJ2-3; V: TRBV19; DNA: TGTGCCAGTGAGGGGGTTAGCACAGATACGCAGTATTTT; CDR3: CASEGVSTDTQYF
D: NA; size: NA; J: TRBJ2-7; V: TRBV7-6; DNA: TGTGCCAGCAGCTTAAGTCAGGGCAGCTCCTACGAGCAGTACTTC; CDR3: CASSLSQGSSYEQYF
D: TRBD2; size: few; J: TRBJ2-7; V: TRBV7-6; DNA: TGTGCCAGCAGCGAGGGACTAGCGGGAGATTCGCTCGAGCAGTACTTC; CDR3: CASSEGLAGDSLEQYF
D: NA; size: NA; J: TRBJ2-7; V: TRBV30; DNA: TGTGCCTGGAGTTTTACAGAGAAGTACGAGCAGTACTTC; CDR3: CAWSFTEKYEQYF
D: NA; size: NA; J: TRBJ2-2; V: TRBV14; DNA: TGTGCCAGCAGCCTGCAGGGGACCGGGGAGCTGTTTTTT; CDR3: CASSLQGTGELFF
D: TRBD1; size: NA; J: TRBJ2-7; V: TRBV19; DNA: TGTGCCAGTAGTATAGGGACAGGAGCTTCCTACGAGCAGTACTTC; CDR3: CASSIGTGASYEQYF
D: NA; size: NA; J: TRBJ1-1; V: TRBV11-2; DNA: TGTGCCAGCAGCTTTGGGGGGGTGGGAGTTCGAGCTTTCTTT; CDR3: CASSFGGVGVRAFF
D: NA; size: few; J: TRBJ2-6; V: TRBV7-2; DNA: TGTGCCAGCAGCTTAGACAGGTTCTCTGGGGCCAACGTCCTGACTTTC; CDR3: CASSLDRFSGANVLTF
D: NA; size: NA; J: TRBJ2-5; V: TRBV6-5; DNA: TGTGCCAGCAGTTACTCTAGCGGCGTACCACTGGAGACCCAGTACTTC; CDR3: CASSYSSGVPLETQYF
D: NA; size: NA; J: TRBJ2-3; V: TRBV5-6; DNA: TGTGCCAGCAGCGCACTGGTCGGTACGCAGTATTTT; CDR3: CASSALVGTQYF
D: TRBD2; size: NA; J: TRBJ2-1; V: TRBV11-2; DNA: TGTGCCAGCAGCCCTCCCTATGAGCGGGAGAACAATGAGCAGTTCTTC; CDR3: CASSPPYERENNEQFF
D: NA; size: NA; J: TRBJ2-7; V: TRBV2; DNA: TGTGCCAGCAGTGAACAGGGCAGCTCCTACGAGCAGTACTTC; CDR3: CASSEQGSSYEQYF
D: TRBD1; size: NA; J: TRBJ2-2; V: TRBV28; DNA: TGTGCCAGCAGTCCGGGACAGGGAGATGTTTTTGGGCTGTTTTTT; CDR3: CASSPGQGDVFGLFF
D: TRBD1; size: once; J: TRBJ2-2; V: TRBV11-2; DNA: TGTGCCAGCAGCTCCCACCGTCCAGGGGGCACCGGGGAGCTGTTTTTT; CDR3: CASSSHRPGGTGELFF
D: TRBD2; size: NA; J: TRBJ2-3; V: TRBV6-9; DNA: TGTGCCAACATAGCGGGAGTCTTCTTCACAGATACGCAGTATTTT; CDR3: CANIAGVFFTDTQYF
D: NA; size: NA; J: TRBJ2-5; V: TRBV5-4; DNA: TGTGCCAGCAGCTTGGGTCGGGACTCTATCCAAGAGACCCAGTACTTC; CDR3: CASSLGRDSIQETQYF
D: NA; size: NA; J: TRBJ2-3; V: TRBV6-4; DNA: TGTGCCAGCAGTGACGGGACTAGCACAGATACGCAGTATTTT; CDR3: CASSDGTSTDTQYF
D: TRBD2; size: NA; J: TRBJ2-1; V: TRBV7-2; DNA: TGTGCCAGCAGCTTAGAGCGGGGGGCGAGGAATGAGCAGTTCTTC; CDR3: CASSLERGARNEQFF
D: NA; size: NA; J: TRBJ1-3; V: TRBV5-4; DNA: TGTGCCAGCAGCTCAGGTTCTGGAAACACCATATATTTT; CDR3: CASSSGSGNTIYF
D: TRBD2; size: NA; J: TRBJ2-7; V: TRBV7-3; DNA: TGTGCCAGCAGCGCCGGACTAGCGGGAGTCGATGAGCAGTACTTC; CDR3: CASSAGLAGVDEQYF
D: NA; size: once; J: TRBJ2-7; V: TRBV12-5; DNA: TGTGCTAGTGGTTTGGTGCCAGGGAACCCCTACGAGCAGTACTTC; CDR3: CASGLVPGNPYEQYF
D: TRBD2; size: NA; J: TRBJ2-3; V: TRBV4-3; DNA: TGCGCCAGCAGCCAAGCGGGAGGGCCGGCAGATACGCAGTATTTT; CDR3: CASSQAGGPADTQYF
D: TRBD1; size: NA; J: TRBJ2-1; V: TRBV6-1; DNA: TGTGCCGGGAAACGGACAGGGGGGGGAAATGAGCAGTTCTTC; CDR3: CAGKRTGGGNEQFF
D: TRBD2; size: NA; J: TRBJ2-3; V: TRBV27; DNA: TGTGCCAGCAGTTTGACTAGCGGGGGGCCCCTTATCACAGATACGCAGTATTTT; CDR3: CASSLTSGGPLITDTQYF
D: TRBD2; size: NA; J: TRBJ2-7; V: TRBV29-1; DNA: TGCAGCGTTGAAGGCGGGGGCTCCTACGAGCAGTACTTC; CDR3: CSVEGGGSYEQYF
D: NA; size: NA; J: TRBJ2-3; V: TRBV9; DNA: TGTGCCAGCAGCGTTGGACTTCTCGAGGGCACAGATACGCAGTATTTT; CDR3: CASSVGLLEGTDTQYF
D: TRBD1; size: NA; J: TRBJ2-7; V: TRBV5-8; DNA: TGTGCCAGCAGCTCCGAGGGACAGGCGAGCGAGCAGTACTTC; CDR3: CASSSEGQASEQYF
D: NA; size: NA; J: TRBJ1-4; V: TRBV28; DNA: TGTGCCAGCAGTCGTTCAGGGGCGGCTAATGAAAAACTGTTTTTT; CDR3: CASSRSGAANEKLFF